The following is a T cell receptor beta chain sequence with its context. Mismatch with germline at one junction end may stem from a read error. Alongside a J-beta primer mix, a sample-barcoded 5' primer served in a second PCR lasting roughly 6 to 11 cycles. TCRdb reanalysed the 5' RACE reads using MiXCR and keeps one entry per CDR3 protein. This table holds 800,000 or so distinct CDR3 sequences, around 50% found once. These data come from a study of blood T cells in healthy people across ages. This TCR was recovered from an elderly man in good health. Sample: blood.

DNA for the CDR3: TGCAGTGCTCCCCTTGCAAGCAACATTCGGTACTTC. Residues: CSAPLASNIRYF. V and J are TRBV20-1 and TRBJ2-4; D gene uncertain. The CDR3 runs 12 residues. CDR1 and CDR2 from the germline V gene are DFQATT and SNEGSKA (reference sequence).